The clone carrying this TCR beta chain was recorded at least ten times. Its antigen is unknown. With 6 bases clipped from V and 2 bases from J, the junction kept 20 bases outside the gene matches. CDR3 size: 19 residues. Looked up from germline, CDR1 is MNHEY and CDR2 is SMNVEV (reference sequence). This sample stems from a study of T-cell reconstitution after alpha-beta-depleted transplantation in children. A library of TCRbeta sequences, prepared with unique molecular identifiers, was generated. Using its own MiXCR run on the PCR reads, TCRdb lists one record per CDR3 protein. Of about 280,000 distinct CDR3 sequences listed, 11% were seen once; the top ten hold 23%. Study-wide results and limits: Several hundred expanded graft clones reportedly were the source of alpha-beta T cells about two months after transplant. Some patients' high day-60 TCRbeta diversity was attributed to recipient cells surviving conditioning. T cells produced anew were the main source of T-cell counts and diversity one year after transplant.

The chain recombines TRBV27 with TRBJ2-7, with 9 nucleotides matching TRBD2. This receptor was identified in a male patient aged 2-10 years who had a stem cell transplant for chronic granulomatous disease, so the T cells may come from the graft donor. The sample was peripheral blood, taken 180 days after TCRalphabeta/CD19-depleted stem cell transplant. The CDR3 protein is CASSPKAPLLAGMPYEQYF. The CDR3 coding sequence is TGTGCCAGCAGCCCAAAGGCCCCCTTACTAGCGGGCATGCCCTACGAGCAGTACTTC.